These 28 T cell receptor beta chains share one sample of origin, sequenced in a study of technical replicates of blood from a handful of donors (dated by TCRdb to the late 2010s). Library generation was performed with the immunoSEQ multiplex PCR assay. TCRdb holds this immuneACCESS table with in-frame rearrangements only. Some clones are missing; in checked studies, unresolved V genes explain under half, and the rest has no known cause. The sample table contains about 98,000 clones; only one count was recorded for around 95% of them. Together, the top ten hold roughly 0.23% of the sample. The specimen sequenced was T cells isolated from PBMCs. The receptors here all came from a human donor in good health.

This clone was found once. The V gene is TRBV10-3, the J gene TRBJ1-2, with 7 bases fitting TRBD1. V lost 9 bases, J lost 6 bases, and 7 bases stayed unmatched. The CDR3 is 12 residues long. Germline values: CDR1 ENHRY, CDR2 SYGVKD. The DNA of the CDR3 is TGTGCCATTAGAGGGACAGCGAATGGCTACACCTTC. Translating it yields CAIRGTANGYTF.

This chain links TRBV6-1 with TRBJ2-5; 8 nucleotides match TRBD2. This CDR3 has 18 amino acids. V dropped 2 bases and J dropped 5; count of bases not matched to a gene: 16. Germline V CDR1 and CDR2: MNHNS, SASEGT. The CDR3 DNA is TGTGCCAGCAGTGAATATGAGGGTAGCGGGGCTGGGTCGGAGACCCAGTACTTC. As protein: CASSEYEGSGAGSETQYF.

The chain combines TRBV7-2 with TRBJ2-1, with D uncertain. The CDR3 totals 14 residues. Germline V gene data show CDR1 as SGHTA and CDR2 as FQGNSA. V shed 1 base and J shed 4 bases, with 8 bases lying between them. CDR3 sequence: CASSLVIGYNEQFF. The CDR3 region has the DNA TGTGCCAGCAGCTTAGTCATCGGGTACAATGAGCAGTTCTTC.

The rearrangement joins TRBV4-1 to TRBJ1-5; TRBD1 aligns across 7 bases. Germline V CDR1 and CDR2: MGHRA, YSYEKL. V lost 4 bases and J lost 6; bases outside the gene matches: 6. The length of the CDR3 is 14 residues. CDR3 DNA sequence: TGCGCCAGCAGCCCCTTACAGGGGACTCAGCCCCAGCATTTT. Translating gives CASSPLQGTQPQHF.

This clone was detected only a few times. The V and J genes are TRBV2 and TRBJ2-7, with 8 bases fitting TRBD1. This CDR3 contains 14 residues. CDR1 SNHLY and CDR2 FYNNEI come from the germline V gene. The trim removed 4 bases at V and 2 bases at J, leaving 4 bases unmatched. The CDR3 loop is CASSGGQVPYEQYF. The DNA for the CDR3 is TGTGCCAGCAGTGGGGGACAGGTACCCTACGAGCAGTACTTC.

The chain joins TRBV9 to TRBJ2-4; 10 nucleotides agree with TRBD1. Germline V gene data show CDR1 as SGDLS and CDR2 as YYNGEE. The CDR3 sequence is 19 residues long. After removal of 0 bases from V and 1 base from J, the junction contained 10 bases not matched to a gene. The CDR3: CASSVGRTGGQRAKNIQYF. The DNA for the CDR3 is TGTGCCAGCAGCGTAGGCCGGACAGGGGGGCAGCGCGCCAAAAACATTCAGTACTTC.

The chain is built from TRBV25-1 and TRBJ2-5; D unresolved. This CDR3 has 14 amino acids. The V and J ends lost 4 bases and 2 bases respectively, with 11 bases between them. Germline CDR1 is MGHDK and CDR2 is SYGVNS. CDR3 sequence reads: CASSAYTVQETQYF. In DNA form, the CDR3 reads TGTGCCAGCAGTGCCTATACCGTACAAGAGACCCAGTACTTC.

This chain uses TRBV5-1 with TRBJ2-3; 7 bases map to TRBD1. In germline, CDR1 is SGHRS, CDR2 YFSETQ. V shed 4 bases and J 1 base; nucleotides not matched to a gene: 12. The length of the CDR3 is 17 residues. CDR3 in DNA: TGCGCCAGCAGCAGACAAATCACAGGGGTCGGCACAGATACGCAGTATTTT. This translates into CASSRQITGVGTDTQYF.

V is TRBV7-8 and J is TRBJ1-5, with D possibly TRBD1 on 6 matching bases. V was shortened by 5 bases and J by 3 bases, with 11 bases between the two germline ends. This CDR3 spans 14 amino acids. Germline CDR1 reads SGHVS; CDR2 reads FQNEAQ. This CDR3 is CASSPQGYNQPQHF. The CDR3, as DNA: TGTGCCAGCAGCCCACAGGGTTACAATCAGCCCCAGCATTTT.

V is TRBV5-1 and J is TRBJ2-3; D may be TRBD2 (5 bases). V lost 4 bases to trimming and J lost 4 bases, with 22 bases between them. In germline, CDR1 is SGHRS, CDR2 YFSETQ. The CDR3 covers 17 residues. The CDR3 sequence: CASSPSVTGGGPDTQYF. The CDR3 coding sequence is TGCGCCAGCAGCCCTTCCGTCACCGGAGGCGGGCCAGATACGCAGTATTTT.

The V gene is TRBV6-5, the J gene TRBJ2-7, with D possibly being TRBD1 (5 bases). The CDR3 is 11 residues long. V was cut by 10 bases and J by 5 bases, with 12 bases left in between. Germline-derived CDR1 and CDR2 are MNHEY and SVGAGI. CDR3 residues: CATISRDEQYF. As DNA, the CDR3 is TGTGCCACCATTAGCAGGGACGAGCAGTACTTC.

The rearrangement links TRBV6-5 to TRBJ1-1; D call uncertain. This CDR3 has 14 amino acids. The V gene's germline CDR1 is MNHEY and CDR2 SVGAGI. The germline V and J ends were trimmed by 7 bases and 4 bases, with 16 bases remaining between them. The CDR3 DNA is TGTGCCAGCACTCCCATGCGGGGAAGCACTGAAGCTTTCTTT. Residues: CASTPMRGSTEAFF.

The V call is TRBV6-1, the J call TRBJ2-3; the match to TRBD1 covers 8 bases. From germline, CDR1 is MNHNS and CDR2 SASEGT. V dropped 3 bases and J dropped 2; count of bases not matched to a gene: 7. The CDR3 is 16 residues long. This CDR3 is CASSDRRTGSTDTQYF. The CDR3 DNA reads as TGTGCCAGCAGTGATCGAAGGACAGGGTCCACAGATACGCAGTATTTT.

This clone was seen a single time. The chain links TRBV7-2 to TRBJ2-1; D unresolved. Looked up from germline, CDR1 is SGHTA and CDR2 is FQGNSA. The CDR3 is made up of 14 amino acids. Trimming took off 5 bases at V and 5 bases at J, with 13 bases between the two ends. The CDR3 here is CASSLETLHNEQFF. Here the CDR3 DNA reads TGTGCCAGCAGCCTCGAGACACTCCACAATGAGCAGTTCTTC.

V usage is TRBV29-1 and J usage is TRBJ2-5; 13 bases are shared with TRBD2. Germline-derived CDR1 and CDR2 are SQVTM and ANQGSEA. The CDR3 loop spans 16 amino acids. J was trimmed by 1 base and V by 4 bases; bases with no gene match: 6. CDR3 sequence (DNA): TGCAGCGTTGTATGGGGGACTAGCGGGGTCCAAGAGACCCAGTACTTC. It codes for CSVVWGTSGVQETQYF.

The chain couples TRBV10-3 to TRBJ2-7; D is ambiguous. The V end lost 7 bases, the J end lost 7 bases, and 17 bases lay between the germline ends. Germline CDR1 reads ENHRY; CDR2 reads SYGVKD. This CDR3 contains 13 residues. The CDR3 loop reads CAIKPTNPSEQYF. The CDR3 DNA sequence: TGTGCCATCAAACCAACAAATCCCTCGGAGCAGTACTTC.

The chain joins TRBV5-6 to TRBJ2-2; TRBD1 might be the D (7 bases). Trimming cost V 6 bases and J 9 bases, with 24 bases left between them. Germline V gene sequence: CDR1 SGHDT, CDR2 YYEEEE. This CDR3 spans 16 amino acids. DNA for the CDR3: TGTGCCAGCACCGTGGATGGAGGGGGCCGTAGACGGGAGCTGTTTTTT. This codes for CASTVDGGGRRRELFF. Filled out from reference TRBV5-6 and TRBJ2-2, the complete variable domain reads DAGVTQSPTHLIKTRGQQVTLRCSPKSGHDTVSWYQQALGQGPQFIFQYYEEEERQRGNFPDRFSGHQFPNYSSELNVNALLLGDSALYLCASTVDGGGRRRELFFGEGSRLTVL.

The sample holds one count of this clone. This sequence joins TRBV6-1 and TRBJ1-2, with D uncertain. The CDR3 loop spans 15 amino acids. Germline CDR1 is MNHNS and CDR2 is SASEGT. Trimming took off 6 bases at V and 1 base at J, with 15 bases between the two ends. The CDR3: CASSDGLQVNYGYTF. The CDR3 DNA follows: TGTGCCAGCAGCGACGGACTGCAGGTTAACTATGGCTACACCTTC.

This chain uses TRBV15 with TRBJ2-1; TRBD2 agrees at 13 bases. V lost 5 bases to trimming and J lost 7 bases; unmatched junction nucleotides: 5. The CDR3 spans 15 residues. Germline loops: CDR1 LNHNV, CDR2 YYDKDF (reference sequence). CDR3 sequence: CATSGGLAGRNEQFF. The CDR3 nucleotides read TGTGCCACCAGCGGGGGACTAGCGGGACGAAATGAGCAGTTCTTC.

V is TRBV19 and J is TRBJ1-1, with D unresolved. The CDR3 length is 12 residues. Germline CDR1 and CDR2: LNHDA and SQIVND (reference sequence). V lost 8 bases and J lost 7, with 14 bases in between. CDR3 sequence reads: CASGESTVEAFF. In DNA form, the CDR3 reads TGTGCCAGTGGAGAGTCGACGGTTGAAGCTTTCTTT.

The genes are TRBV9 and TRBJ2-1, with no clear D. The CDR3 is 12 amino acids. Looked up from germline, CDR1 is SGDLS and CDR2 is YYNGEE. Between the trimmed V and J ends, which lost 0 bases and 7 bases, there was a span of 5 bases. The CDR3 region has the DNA TGTGCCAGCAGCGTAGGTATGAATGAGCAGTTCTTC. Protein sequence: CASSVGMNEQFF.

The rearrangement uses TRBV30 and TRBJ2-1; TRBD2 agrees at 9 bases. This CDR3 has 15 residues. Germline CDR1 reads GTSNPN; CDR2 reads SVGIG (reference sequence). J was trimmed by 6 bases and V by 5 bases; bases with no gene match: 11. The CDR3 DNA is TGTGCCTGGGACGGTCGAGGCGGGGGGGCCAATGAGCAGTTCTTC. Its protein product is CAWDGRGGGANEQFF.

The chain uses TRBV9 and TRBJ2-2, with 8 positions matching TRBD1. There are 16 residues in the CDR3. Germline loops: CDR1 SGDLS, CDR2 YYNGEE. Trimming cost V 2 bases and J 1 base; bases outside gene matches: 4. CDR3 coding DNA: TGTGCCAGCAGCGTCTCCGGGACAGGGAACACCGGGGAGCTGTTTTTT. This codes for CASSVSGTGNTGELFF.

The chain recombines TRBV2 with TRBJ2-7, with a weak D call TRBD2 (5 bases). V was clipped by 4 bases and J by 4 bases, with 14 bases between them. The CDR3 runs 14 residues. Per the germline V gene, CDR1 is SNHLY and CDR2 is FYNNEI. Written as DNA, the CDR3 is TGTGCCAGCAGTGGAGAAGCGGAGATGTACGAGCAGTACTTC. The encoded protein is CASSGEAEMYEQYF.

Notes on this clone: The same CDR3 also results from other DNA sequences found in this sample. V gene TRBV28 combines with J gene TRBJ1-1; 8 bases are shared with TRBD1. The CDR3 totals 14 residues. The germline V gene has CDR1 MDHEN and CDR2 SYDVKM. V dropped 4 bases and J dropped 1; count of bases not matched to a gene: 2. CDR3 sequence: CASSSGQGNTEAFF. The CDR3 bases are TGTGCCAGCAGTTCCGGACAGGGGAACACTGAAGCTTTCTTT. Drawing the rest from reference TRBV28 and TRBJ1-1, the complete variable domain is DVKVTQSSRYLVKRTGEKVFLECVQDMDHENMFWYRQDPGLGLRLIYFSYDVKMKEKGDIPEGYSVSREKKERFSLILESASTNQTSMYLCASSSGQGNTEAFFGQGTRLTVV.

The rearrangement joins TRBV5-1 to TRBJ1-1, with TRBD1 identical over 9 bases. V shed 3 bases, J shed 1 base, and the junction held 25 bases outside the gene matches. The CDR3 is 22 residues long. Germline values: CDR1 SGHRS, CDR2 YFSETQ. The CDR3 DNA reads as TGCGCCAGCAGCTCAATAAACAACGGGACAGGGTGGCCCCTTAAGGGGAACACTGAAGCTTTCTTT. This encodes CASSSINNGTGWPLKGNTEAFF.

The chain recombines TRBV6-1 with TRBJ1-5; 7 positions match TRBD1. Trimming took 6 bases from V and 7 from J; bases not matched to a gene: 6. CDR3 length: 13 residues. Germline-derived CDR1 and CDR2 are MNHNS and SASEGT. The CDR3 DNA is TGTGCCAGCAGGCTGGGACAGAGGCAGCCCCAGCATTTT. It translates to CASRLGQRQPQHF.

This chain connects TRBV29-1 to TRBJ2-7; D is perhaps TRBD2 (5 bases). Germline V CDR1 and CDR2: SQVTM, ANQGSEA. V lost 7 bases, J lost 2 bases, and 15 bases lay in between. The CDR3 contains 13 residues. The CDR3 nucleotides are TGCAGCGCGAGAAGAGCGGAAGCCTACGAGCAGTACTTC. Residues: CSARRAEAYEQYF.